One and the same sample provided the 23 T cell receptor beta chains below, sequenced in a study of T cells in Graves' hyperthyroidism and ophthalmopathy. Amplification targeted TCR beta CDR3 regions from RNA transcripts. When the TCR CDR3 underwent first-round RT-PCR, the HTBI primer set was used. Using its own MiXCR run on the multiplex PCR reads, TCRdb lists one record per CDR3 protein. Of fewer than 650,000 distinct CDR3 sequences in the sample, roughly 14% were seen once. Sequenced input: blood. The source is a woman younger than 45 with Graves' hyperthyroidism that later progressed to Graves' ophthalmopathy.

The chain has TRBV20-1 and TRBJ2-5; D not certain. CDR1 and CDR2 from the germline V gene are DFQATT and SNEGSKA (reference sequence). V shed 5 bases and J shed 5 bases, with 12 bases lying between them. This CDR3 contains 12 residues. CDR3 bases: TGCAGTGCTGAGACCGACCTGGAGACCCAGTACTTC. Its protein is CSAETDLETQYF.

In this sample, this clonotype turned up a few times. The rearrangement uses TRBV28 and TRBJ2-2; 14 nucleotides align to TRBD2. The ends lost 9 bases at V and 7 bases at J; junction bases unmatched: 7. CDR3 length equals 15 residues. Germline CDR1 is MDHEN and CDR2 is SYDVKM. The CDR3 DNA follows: TGTGCCAGTAGGGGGACTAGCGGGAGTCGCGGGGAGCTGTTTTTT. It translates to CASRGTSGSRGELFF.

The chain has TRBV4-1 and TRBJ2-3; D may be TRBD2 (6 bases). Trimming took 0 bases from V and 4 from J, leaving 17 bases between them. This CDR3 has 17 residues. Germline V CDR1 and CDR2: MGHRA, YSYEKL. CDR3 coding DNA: TGCGCCAGCAGCCAAGAGGGGGAGGTTAGAGGGGCAGATACGCAGTATTTT. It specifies CASSQEGEVRGADTQYF.

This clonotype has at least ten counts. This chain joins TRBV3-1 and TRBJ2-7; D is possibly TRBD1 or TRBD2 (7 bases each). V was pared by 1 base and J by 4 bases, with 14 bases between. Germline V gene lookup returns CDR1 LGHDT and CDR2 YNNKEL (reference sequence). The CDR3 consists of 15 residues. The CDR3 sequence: CASSQAAGGGYEQYF. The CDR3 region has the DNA TGTGCCAGCAGCCAAGCGGCAGGGGGAGGGTACGAGCAGTACTTC.

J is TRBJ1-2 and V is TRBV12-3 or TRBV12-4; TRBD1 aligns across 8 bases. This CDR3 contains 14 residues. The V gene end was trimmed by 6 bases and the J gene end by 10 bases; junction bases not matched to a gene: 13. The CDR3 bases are TGTGCCAGCAGCTCAGGGGACAGGACGGATAACTACACCTTC. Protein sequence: CASSSGDRTDNYTF.

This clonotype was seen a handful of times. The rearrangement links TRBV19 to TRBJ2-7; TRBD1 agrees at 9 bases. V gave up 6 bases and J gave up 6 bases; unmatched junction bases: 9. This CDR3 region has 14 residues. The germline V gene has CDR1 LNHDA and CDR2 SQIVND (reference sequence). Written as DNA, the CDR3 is TGTGCCAGTAGAAGGGGGACAGGGTCATTCGAGCAGTACTTC. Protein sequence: CASRRGTGSFEQYF.

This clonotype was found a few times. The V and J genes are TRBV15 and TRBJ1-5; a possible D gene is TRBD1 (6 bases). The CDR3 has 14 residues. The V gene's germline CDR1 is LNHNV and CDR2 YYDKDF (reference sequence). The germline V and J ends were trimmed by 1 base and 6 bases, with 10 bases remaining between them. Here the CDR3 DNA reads TGTGCCACCAGCAGAGCAGGGGCGATTCAGCCCCAGCATTTT. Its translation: CATSRAGAIQPQHF.

The CDR3 here is CASSSDPFNEQFF. CDR3 bases: TGTGCCAGCAGCTCGGATCCCTTCAATGAGCAGTTCTTC. V is TRBV11-2 and J is TRBJ2-1; no firm D call. The V end lost 4 bases, the J end lost 6 bases, and 10 bases lay between the germline ends. The V gene's germline CDR1 is SGHAT and CDR2 FQNNGV. The CDR3 contains 13 residues.

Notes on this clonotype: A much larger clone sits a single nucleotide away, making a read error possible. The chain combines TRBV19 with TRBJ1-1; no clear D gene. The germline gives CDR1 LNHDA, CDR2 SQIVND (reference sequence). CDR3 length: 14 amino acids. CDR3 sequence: CASSIEGYGTEASF. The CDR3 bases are TGTGCCAGTAGTATAGAGGGGTATGGCACTGAAGCTTCCTTT.

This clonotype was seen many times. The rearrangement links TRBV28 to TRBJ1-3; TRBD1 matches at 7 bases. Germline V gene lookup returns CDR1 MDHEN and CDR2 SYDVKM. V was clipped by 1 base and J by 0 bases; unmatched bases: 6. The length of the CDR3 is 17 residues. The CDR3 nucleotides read TGTGCCAGCAGTTTATACCAGGACAGGAGCTCTGGAAACACCATATATTTT. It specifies CASSLYQDRSSGNTIYF.

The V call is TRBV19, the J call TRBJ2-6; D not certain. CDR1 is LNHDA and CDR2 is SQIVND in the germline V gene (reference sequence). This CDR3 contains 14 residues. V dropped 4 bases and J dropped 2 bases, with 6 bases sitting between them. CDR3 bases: TGTGCCAGTAGTAAGGAAGCTGGGGCCAACGTCCTGACTTTC. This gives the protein CASSKEAGANVLTF.

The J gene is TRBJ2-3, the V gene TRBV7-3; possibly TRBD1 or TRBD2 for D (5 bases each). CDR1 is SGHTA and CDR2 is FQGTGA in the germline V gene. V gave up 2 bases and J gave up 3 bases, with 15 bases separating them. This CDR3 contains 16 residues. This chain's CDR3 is CASSLGAEGWTDTQYF. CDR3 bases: TGTGCCAGCAGCTTAGGGGCAGAGGGGTGGACAGATACGCAGTATTTT.

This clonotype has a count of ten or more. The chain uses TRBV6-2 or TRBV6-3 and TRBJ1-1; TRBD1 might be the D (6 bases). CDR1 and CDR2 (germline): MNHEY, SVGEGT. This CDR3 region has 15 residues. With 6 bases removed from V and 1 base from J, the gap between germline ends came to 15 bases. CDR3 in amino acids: CASRTTNRENTEAFF. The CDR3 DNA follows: TGTGCCAGCAGAACGACAAACAGGGAGAACACTGAAGCTTTCTTT.

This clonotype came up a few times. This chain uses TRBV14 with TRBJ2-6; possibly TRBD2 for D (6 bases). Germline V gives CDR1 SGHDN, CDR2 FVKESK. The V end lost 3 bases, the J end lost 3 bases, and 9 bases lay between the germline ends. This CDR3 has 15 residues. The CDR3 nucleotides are TGTGCCAGCAGCCAGGGGGGAGTTGGGGCCAACGTCCTGACTTTC. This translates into CASSQGGVGANVLTF.

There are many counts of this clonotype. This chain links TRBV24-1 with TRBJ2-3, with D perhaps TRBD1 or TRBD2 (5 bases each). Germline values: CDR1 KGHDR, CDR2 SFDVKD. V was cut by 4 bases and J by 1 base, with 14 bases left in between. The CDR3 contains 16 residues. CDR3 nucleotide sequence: TGTGCCACCAGTGAATACCGGGACGGCCGCACAGATACGCAGTATTTT. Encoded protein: CATSEYRDGRTDTQYF.

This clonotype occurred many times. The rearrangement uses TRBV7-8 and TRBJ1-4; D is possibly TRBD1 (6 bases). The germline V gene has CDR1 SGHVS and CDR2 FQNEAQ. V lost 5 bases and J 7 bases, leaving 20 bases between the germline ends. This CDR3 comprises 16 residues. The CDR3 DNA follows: TGTGCCAGCAGCCTGGGGACGACTCAGGGGAGTGAAAAACTGTTTTTT. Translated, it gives CASSLGTTQGSEKLFF.

The CDR3 bases are TGTGCCAGCAGAGGGACTTATATCACTAGCACAGATACGCAGTATTTT. Translation: CASRGTYITSTDTQYF. The chain carries TRBV6-1 and TRBJ2-3; D possibly corresponds to TRBD2 (6 bases). Trimming took off 6 bases at V and 0 bases at J, with 16 bases between the two ends. CDR3 size: 16 residues. Germline-derived CDR1 and CDR2 are MNHNS and SASEGT.

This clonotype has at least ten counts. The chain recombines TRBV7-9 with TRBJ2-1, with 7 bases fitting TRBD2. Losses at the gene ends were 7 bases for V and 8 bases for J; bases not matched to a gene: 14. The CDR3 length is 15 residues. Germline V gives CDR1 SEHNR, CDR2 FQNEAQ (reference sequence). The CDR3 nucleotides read TGTGCCAGCACCCCAGCGGGATGGAGTTTTTATGAGCAGTTCTTC. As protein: CASTPAGWSFYEQFF.

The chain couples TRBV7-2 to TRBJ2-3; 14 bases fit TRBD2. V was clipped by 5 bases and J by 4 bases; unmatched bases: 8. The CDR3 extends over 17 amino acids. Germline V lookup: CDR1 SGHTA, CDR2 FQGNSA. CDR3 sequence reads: CASSHGTSGRHADTQYF. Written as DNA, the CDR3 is TGTGCCAGCAGCCACGGGACTAGCGGGAGACACGCAGATACGCAGTATTTT.

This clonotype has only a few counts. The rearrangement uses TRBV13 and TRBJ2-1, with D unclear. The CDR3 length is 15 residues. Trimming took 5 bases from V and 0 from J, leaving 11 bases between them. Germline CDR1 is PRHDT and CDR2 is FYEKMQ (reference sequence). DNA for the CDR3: TGTGCCAGCAGCGACCGGACGGGCTCCTACAATGAGCAGTTCTTC. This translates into CASSDRTGSYNEQFF.

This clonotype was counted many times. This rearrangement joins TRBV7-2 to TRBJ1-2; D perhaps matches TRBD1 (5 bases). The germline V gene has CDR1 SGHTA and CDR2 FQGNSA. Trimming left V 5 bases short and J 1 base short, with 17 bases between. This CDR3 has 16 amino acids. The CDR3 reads CASSIGRGRYNYGYTF. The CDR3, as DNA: TGTGCCAGCAGCATTGGGCGGGGGAGGTATAACTATGGCTACACCTTC.

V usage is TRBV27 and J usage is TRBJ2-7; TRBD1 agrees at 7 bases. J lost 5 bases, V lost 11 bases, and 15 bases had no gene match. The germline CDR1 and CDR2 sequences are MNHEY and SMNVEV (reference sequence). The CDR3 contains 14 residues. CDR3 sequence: CARGLDRATHEQYF. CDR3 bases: TGTGCCCGCGGGTTAGACAGGGCAACCCACGAGCAGTACTTC.

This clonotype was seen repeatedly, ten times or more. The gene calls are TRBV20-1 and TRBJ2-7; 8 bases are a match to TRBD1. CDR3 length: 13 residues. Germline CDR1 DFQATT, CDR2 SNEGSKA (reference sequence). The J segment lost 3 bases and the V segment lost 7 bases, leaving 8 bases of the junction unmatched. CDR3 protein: CSGQTGANYEQYF. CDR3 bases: TGCAGTGGCCAGACAGGGGCCAACTACGAGCAGTACTTC.